This T cell receptor (beta chain) is drawn from a study of T cells in Graves' hyperthyroidism and ophthalmopathy. Trimming left V 1 base short and J 7 bases short, with 13 bases between. Germline values: CDR1 MNHNS, CDR2 SASEGT. CDR3 size: 14 residues. Uncontrolled infection, other autoimmune disease, pregnancy or lactation disqualified patients from enrolment. When hyperthyroidism was first diagnosed, the blood sample was taken, preceding any ophthalmopathy symptoms. It was RNA transcripts that yielded the amplified TCR beta CDR3 regions. Using the HTBI primer set, a first-round RT-PCR was run on the TCR CDR3. MiXCR, run by TCRdb on the multiplex PCR reads, gives a single entry per CDR3 protein. The sample has fewer than 350,000 distinct CDR3 sequences, 13% to 15% seen once. Concerning this clonotype: Its target is unknown.

Broader study findings: Stable hyperthyroidism and ophthalmopathy were separated using 13 V-J signatures.

The V call is TRBV6-1, the J call TRBJ1-2, with a tentative D call TRBD1 (6 bases). The specimen sequenced was blood. This TCR derives from a woman in her forties or fifties with Graves' hyperthyroidism that later progressed to Graves' ophthalmopathy. The CDR3 coding sequence is TGTGCCAGCAGTGAAGGGTGGGGGCGCGGTGGCTACACCTTC. The encoded protein is CASSEGWGRGGYTF.